These 11 T cell receptor beta chains were all obtained from the same sample, sequenced in a study of blood T cell repertoires in COVID-19. TCRdb's table, derived via immunoSEQ multiplex PCR, lists solely in-frame clones and lacks some. The sample shows more than 65,000 clones, roughly 82% of them seen only once. The source material was peripheral blood. Every receptor here comes from a woman aged 50 to 65 with acute or convalescent COVID-19.

The CDR3 reads CASSYSGQRHSPLHF. DNA for the CDR3: TGTGCCAGCAGTTACTCGGGACAGAGACATTCACCCCTCCACTTT. The chain uses TRBV6-5 and TRBJ1-6; 7 bases line up with TRBD1. This CDR3 comprises 15 residues. Trimming removed 0 bases from V and 8 bases from J; junction bases left unmatched: 4. Germline CDR1 is MNHEY and CDR2 is SVGAGI.

The sample holds one count of this clone. J is TRBJ2-5 and V is TRBV7-3; tentative D call: TRBD2 (5 bases). The CDR3 covers 15 residues. Germline values: CDR1 SGHTA, CDR2 FQGTGA. V lost 1 base to trimming and J lost 4 bases, with 13 bases between them. CDR3 region: CASSLISGSGETQYF. The CDR3 coding sequence is TGTGCCAGCAGCTTAATCTCGGGCAGCGGAGAGACCCAGTACTTC.

This chain uses TRBV3-1 (or the pseudogene TRBV3-2) with TRBJ2-2; 10 positions match TRBD2. Germline loops: CDR1 LGHDT, CDR2 YNNKEL (reference sequence). This CDR3 spans 14 amino acids. The V gene end was trimmed by 9 bases and the J gene end by 6 bases; junction bases not matched to a gene: 7. In DNA form, the CDR3 reads TGTGCCAGTACCCAGCGGGGGGGCCCCGGGGAGCTGTTTTTT. Its protein is CASTQRGGPGELFF.

This clone was seen only a few times. The V and J genes are TRBV5-4 and TRBJ1-1; unclear D gene. The germline V and J ends were trimmed by 3 bases and 1 base, with 7 bases remaining between them. Germline assignment: CDR1 SGHNT and CDR2 YYREEE (reference sequence). There are 13 residues in the CDR3. In DNA form, the CDR3 reads TGTGCCAGCAGCTACGTCAGGAACACTGAAGCTTTCTTT. It encodes CASSYVRNTEAFF.

This rearrangement joins TRBV12-5 to TRBJ1-5; D gene unclear. The germline V and J ends were trimmed by 2 bases and 4 bases, with 6 bases remaining between them. This CDR3 comprises 13 residues. Germline V gives CDR1 LGHNT, CDR2 FRNRAP. The CDR3 reads CASGLTGNQPQHF. The CDR3 nucleotides read TGTGCTAGTGGTTTGACGGGGAATCAGCCCCAGCATTTT.

The rearrangement uses TRBV24-1 and TRBJ2-1, with D possibly matching TRBD2 (6 bases). The CDR3 sequence is 18 residues long. Trimming cost V 6 bases and J 0 bases, with 20 bases left between them. The germline V gene has CDR1 KGHDR and CDR2 SFDVKD. Written as DNA, the CDR3 is TGTGCCACCAGTCCGAGACGGGGTAGCGGAGACTCCTACAATGAGCAGTTCTTC. Its translation: CATSPRRGSGDSYNEQFF.

As DNA, the CDR3 is TGTGCCAGTAGTACCGGGACTAGCGCAGATACGCAGTATTTT. This encodes CASSTGTSADTQYF. The V gene is TRBV19, the J gene TRBJ2-3; 10 positions agree with TRBD2. This CDR3 comprises 14 residues. CDR1 is LNHDA and CDR2 is SQIVND in the germline V gene (reference sequence). V lost 4 bases, J lost 4 bases, and 2 bases stayed unmatched.

V gene TRBV29-1 combines with J gene TRBJ1-5; D perhaps matches TRBD1 (5 bases). Germline loops: CDR1 SQVTM, CDR2 ANQGSEA. Trimming stripped 4 bases from V and 6 bases from J, with 10 bases between. CDR3 length: 12 amino acids. The CDR3 nucleotides are TGCAGCGTTGGGGGGGAATCTCAGCCCCAGCATTTT. The encoded protein is CSVGGESQPQHF. Based on the CDR3 plus reference TRBV29-1 and TRBJ1-5, the full variable domain is SAVISQKPSRDICQRGTSLTIQCQVDSQVTMMFWYRQQPGQSLTLIATANQGSEATYESGFVIDKFPISRPNLTFSTLTVSNMSPEDSSIYLCSVGGESQPQHFGDGTRLSIL.

The genes are TRBV7-9 and TRBJ2-7; TRBD2 might be the D (8 bases). Germline CDR1 is SEHNR and CDR2 is FQNEAQ (reference sequence). The CDR3 has 16 amino acids. The V end was cut by 6 bases, the J end by 2 bases, with 20 bases between. This CDR3 is CASRSSSGGGTYEQYF. The CDR3 DNA sequence: TGTGCCAGCAGATCATCCTCGGGAGGGGGCACCTACGAGCAGTACTTC.

CDR3 nucleotide sequence: TGCGCCACCGAACAGGGGGCGGGCACCGGGGAGCTGTTTTTT. Translation: CATEQGAGTGELFF. This chain joins TRBV5-1 and TRBJ2-2; 9 nucleotides align to TRBD1. With 9 bases clipped from V and 4 bases from J, the junction kept 7 bases outside the gene matches. The CDR3 runs to 14 residues. Germline CDR1 SGHRS, CDR2 YFSETQ.

The CDR3: CASSDWDTKAFF. Here the CDR3 DNA reads TGTGCCAGCAGTGACTGGGACACCAAAGCTTTCTTT. This chain connects TRBV2 to TRBJ1-1; tentatively, D is TRBD1 (6 bases). Germline CDR1 SNHLY, CDR2 FYNNEI. Trimming stripped 3 bases from V and 9 bases from J, with 11 bases between. CDR3 length equals 12 residues.